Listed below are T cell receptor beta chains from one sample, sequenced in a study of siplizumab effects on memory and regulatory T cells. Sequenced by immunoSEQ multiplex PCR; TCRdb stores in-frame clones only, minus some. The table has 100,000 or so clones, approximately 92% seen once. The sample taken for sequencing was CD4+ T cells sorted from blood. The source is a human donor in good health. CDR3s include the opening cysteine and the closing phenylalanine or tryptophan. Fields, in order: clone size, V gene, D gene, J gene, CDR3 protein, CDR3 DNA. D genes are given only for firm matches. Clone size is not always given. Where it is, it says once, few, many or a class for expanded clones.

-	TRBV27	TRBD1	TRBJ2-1	CASSDRVSYNEQFF	TGTGCCAGCAGTGACAGGGTCTCCTACAATGAGCAGTTCTTC
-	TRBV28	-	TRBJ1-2	CASSLEGGYTF	TGTGCCAGCAGTCTCGAGGGTGGCTACACCTTC
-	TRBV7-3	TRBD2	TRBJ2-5	CASSLGLAGDETQYF	TGTGCCAGCAGCCTAGGACTAGCGGGGGATGAGACCCAGTACTTC
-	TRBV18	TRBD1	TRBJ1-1	CASSIQPAGGLRTEAFF	TGTGCCAGCTCGATCCAGCCGGCAGGGGGCTTGAGGACTGAAGCTTTCTTT
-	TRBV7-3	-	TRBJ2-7	CASSERAGDEQYF	TGTGCCAGCAGCGAGCGGGCGGGTGACGAGCAGTACTTC
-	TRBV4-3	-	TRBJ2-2	CASSQDHTSPTGELFF	TGCGCCAGCAGCCAAGATCATACCAGTCCTACCGGGGAGCTGTTTTTT
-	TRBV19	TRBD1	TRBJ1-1	CASRTGGFGTEAFF	TGTGCCAGCCGGACAGGGGGCTTTGGCACTGAAGCTTTCTTT
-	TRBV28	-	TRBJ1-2	CASSFKGANYGYTF	TGTGCCAGCAGTTTCAAAGGGGCTAACTATGGCTACACCTTC
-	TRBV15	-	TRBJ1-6	CATSRGDTHKLDSPLHF	TGTGCCACCAGCAGAGGGGACACCCATAAACTAGATTCACCCCTCCACTTT
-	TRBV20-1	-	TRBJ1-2	CSASPNNGYTF	TGCAGTGCTAGTCCTAACAATGGCTACACCTTC
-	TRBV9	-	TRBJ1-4	CASSPNSATNEKLFF	TGTGCCAGCAGCCCGAACAGTGCAACTAATGAAAAACTGTTTTTT
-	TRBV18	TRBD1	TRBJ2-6	CASSPPGTGGVGANVLTF	TGTGCCAGCTCACCACCGGGGACAGGGGGCGTTGGGGCCAACGTCCTGACTTTC
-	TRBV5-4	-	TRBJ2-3	CASSQGGLGTDTQYF	TGTGCCAGCAGCCAGGGGGGGCTGGGCACAGATACGCAGTATTTT
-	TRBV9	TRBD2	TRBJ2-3	CASRGGLADTQYF	TGTGCCAGCAGGGGGGGACTAGCGGATACGCAGTATTTT
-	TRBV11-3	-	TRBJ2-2	CASSLRRTGELFF	TGTGCCAGCAGCCTTAGACGGACCGGGGAGCTGTTTTTT
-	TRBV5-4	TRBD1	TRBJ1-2	CASSLDRGGGYTF	TGTGCCAGCAGCTTGGACAGGGGTGGTGGCTACACCTTC
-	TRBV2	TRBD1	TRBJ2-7	CASSESSDRGYEQYF	TGTGCCAGCAGTGAAAGTTCGGACAGGGGCTACGAGCAGTACTTC
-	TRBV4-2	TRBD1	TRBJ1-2	CASSHTTGVHGYTF	TGTGCCAGCAGCCATACGACAGGGGTGCATGGCTACACCTTC
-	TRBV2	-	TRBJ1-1	CASTGQMNTEAFF	TGTGCCAGCACGGGACAAATGAACACTGAAGCTTTCTTT
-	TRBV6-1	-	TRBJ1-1	CAAPRGGGGTEAFF	TGTGCCGCCCCGCGGGGTGGGGGTGGGACTGAAGCTTTCTTT
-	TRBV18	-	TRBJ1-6	CASSHGQTSSYNSPLHF	TGTGCCAGCTCCCATGGACAGACGAGCTCCTATAATTCACCCCTCCACTTT
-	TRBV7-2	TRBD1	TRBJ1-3	CASSSRDSSGNTIYF	TGTGCCAGCAGCTCCCGGGACAGCTCTGGAAACACCATATATTTT
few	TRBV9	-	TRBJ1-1	CASSSRPNTEAFF	TGTGCCAGCAGCTCTCGACCGAACACTGAAGCTTTCTTT
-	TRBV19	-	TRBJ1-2	CASSINRAGGYTF	TGTGCCAGTAGTATTAACAGGGCAGGGGGCTACACCTTC
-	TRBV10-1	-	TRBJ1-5	CASSESMYQPQHF	TGCGCCAGCAGTGAGTCGATGTATCAGCCCCAGCATTTT
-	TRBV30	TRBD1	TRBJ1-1	CAWRTDRVAEAFF	TGTGCCTGGAGGACAGACAGGGTCGCTGAAGCTTTCTTT
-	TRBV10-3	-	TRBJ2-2	CAISSDTGELFF	TGTGCCATCAGCTCAGACACCGGGGAGCTGTTTTTT
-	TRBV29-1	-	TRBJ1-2	CSVEEEEGHYGYTF	TGCAGCGTTGAAGAGGAGGAGGGGCACTATGGCTACACCTTC
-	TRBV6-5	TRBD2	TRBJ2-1	CASTLSGGRYNEQFF	TGTGCCAGCACCCTTAGCGGGGGCCGGTACAATGAGCAGTTCTTC
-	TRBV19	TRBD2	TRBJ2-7	CASSVASGGYEQYF	TGTGCCAGTAGTGTCGCTAGCGGGGGCTACGAGCAGTACTTC
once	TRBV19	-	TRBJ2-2	CASSRGSPNGPATGELFF	TGTGCCAGTAGCAGAGGTTCGCCAAACGGACCAGCCACCGGGGAGCTGTTTTTT
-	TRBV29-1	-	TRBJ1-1	CSVSETALNTEAFF	TGCAGCGTTTCGGAGACAGCACTGAACACTGAAGCTTTCTTT
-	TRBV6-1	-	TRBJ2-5	CASSLGTKETQYF	TGTGCCAGCAGTTTGGGCACAAAAGAGACCCAGTACTTC
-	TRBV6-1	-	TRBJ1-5	CASSVSYSNQPQHF	TGTGCCAGCAGCGTCTCTTATAGCAATCAGCCCCAGCATTTT
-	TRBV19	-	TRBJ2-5	CASSAPGRGQETQYF	TGTGCCAGTAGTGCCCCGGGACGGGGTCAAGAGACCCAGTACTTC
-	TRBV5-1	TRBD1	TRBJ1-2	CASSPQGASGYTF	TGCGCCAGCAGTCCCCAGGGGGCGAGTGGCTACACCTTC
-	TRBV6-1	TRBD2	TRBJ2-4	CASSEAAGDGRNIQYF	TGTGCCAGCAGTGAGGCAGCGGGGGATGGGAGAAACATTCAGTACTTC
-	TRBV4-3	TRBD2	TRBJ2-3	CASSQDLRLAGGLTDTQYF	TGCGCCAGCAGCCAAGATCTGAGGCTAGCGGGGGGACTCACAGATACGCAGTATTTT
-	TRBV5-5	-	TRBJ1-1	CASSFTDQNTEAFF	TGTGCCAGCAGCTTTACGGACCAGAACACTGAAGCTTTCTTT
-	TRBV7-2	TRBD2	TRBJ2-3	CASSLELAGGLQTDTQYF	TGTGCCAGCAGCTTAGAACTAGCGGGGGGGCTTCAAACAGATACGCAGTATTTT
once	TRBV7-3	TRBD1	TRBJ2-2	CASSLTDRPPGELFF	TGTGCCAGCAGCTTAACGGACAGGCCCCCCGGGGAGCTGTTTTTT
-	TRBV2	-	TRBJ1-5	CASRAGEGQPQHF	TGTGCCAGCAGAGCAGGGGAAGGCCAGCCCCAGCATTTT
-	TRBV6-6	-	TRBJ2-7	CASSYSQGPYEQYF	TGTGCCAGCAGTTACTCCCAGGGACCCTACGAGCAGTACTTC
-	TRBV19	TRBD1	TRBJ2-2	CASPGQGLNRELFF	TGTGCCAGTCCTGGACAGGGTTTGAACCGGGAGCTGTTTTTT
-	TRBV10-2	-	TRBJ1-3	CASSEPGATGNTIYF	TGCGCCAGCAGTGAACCGGGGGCGACTGGAAACACCATATATTTT
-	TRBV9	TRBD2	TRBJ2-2	CASSVATSGGAGELFF	TGTGCCAGCAGCGTAGCGACTAGCGGGGGGGCCGGGGAGCTGTTTTTT
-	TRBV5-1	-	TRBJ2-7	CASSLGRGSPYEQYF	TGCGCCAGCAGCTTGGGCCGGGGTAGCCCCTACGAGCAGTACTTC
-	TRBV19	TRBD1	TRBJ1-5	CASSSGHGQVNQPQHF	TGTGCCAGTAGTAGCGGACATGGACAGGTCAATCAGCCCCAGCATTTT
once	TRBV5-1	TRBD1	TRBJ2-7	CASSHGGQGSYEQYF	TGCGCCAGCAGCCATGGGGGACAGGGAAGCTACGAGCAGTACTTC
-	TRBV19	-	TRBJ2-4	CASSIGLAKNIQYF	TGTGCCAGTAGTATAGGACTAGCCAAAAACATTCAGTACTTC
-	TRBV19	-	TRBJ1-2	CAISTLDPGRVGGYTF	TGTGCCATCAGTACCCTTGACCCAGGGCGGGTCGGTGGCTACACCTTC
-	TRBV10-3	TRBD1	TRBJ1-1	CAISGQGGLTEAFF	TGTGCCATCAGTGGACAGGGGGGTTTGACTGAAGCTTTCTTT
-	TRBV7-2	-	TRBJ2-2	CASSFWNLASGELFF	TGTGCCAGCAGCTTTTGGAATTTAGCGAGCGGGGAGCTGTTTTTT
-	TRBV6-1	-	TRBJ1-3	CASTDRLPGNTIYF	TGTGCCAGCACCGACAGGCTCCCTGGAAACACCATATATTTT